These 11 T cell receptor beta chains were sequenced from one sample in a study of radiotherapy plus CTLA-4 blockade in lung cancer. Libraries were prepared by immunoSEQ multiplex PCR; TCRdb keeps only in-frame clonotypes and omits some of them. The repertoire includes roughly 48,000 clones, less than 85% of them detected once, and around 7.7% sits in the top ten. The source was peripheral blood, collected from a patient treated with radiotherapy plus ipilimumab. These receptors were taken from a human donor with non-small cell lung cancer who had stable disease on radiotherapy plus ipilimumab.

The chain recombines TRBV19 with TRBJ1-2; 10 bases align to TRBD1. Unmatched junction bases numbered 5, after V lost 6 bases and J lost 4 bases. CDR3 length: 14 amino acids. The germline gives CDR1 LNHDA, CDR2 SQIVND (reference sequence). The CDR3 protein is CASRMGQGIYGYTF. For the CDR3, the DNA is TGTGCCAGTAGAATGGGACAGGGGATCTATGGCTACACCTTC. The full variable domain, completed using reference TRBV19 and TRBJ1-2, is DGGITQSPKYLFRKEGQNVTLSCEQNLNHDAMYWYRQDPGQGLRLIYYSQIVNDFQKGDIAEGYSVSREKKESFPLTVTSAQKNPTAFYLCASRMGQGIYGYTFGSGTRLTVV.

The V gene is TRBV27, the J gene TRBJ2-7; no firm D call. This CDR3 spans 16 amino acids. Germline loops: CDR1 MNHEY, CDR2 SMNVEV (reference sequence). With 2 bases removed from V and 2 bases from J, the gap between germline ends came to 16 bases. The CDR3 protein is CASSLQANVPTYEQYF. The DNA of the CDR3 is TGTGCCAGCAGTTTACAGGCGAACGTTCCCACCTACGAGCAGTACTTC.

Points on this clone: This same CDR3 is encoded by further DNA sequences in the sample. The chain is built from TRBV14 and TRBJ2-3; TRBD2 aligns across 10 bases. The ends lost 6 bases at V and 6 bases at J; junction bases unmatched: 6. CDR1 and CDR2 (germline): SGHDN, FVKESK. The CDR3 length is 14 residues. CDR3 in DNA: TGTGCCAGCAGACTAGCGGGGCTGGCTGATACGCAGTATTTT. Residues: CASRLAGLADTQYF. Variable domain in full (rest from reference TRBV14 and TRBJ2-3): EAGVTQFPSHSVIEKGQTVTLRCDPISGHDNLYWYRRVMGKEIKFLLHFVKESKQDESGMPNNRFLAERTGGTYSTLKVQPAELEDSGVYFCASRLAGLADTQYFGPGTRLTVL.

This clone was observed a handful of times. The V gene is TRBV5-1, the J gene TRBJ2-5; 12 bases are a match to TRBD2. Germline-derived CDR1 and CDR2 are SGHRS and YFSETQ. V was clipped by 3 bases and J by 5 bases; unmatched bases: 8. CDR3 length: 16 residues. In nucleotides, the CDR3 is TGCGCCAGCAGCTCCTTCGGACTAGCGGGGTTGGAGACCCAGTACTTC. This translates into CASSSFGLAGLETQYF.

In DNA form, the CDR3 reads TGCGCCAGCAGTGAGGACAGTAACTATGGCTACACCTTC. Its protein is CASSEDSNYGYTF. This chain joins TRBV10-2 and TRBJ1-2, with a possible D match to TRBD1 (5 bases). Germline values: CDR1 WSHSY, CDR2 SAAADI. The CDR3 consists of 13 residues. Trimming shortened V by 2 bases and J by 1 base, and 5 bases separated the two germline ends.

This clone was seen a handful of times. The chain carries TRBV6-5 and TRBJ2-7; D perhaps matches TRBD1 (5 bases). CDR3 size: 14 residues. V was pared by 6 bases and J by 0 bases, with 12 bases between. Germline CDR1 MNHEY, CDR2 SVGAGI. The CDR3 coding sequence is TGTGCCAGCAGGAGACAGCTCAGCTCCTACGAGCAGTACTTC. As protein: CASRRQLSSYEQYF.

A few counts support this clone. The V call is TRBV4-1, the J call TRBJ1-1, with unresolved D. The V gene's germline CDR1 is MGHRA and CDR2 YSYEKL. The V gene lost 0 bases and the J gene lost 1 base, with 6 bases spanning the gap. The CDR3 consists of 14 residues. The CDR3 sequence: CASSQDRRNTEAFF. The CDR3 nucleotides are TGCGCCAGCAGCCAAGACCGCCGGAACACTGAAGCTTTCTTT.

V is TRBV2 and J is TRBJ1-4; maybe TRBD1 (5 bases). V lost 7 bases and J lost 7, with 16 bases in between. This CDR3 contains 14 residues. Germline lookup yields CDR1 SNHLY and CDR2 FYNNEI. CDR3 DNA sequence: TGTGCCAGCAAGGCAGGCCAGGGTAGTGAAAAACTGTTTTTT. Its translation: CASKAGQGSEKLFF.

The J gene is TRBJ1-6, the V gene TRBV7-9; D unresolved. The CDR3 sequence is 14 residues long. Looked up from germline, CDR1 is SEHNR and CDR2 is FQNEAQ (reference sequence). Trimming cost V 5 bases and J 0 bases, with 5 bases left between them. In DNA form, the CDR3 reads TGTGCCAGCAGCCCGAGCTCCTATAATTCACCCCTCCACTTT. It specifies CASSPSSYNSPLHF.

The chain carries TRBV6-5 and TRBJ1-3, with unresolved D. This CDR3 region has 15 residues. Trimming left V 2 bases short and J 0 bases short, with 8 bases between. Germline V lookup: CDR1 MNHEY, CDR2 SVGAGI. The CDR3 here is CASSYQALSGNTIYF. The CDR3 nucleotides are TGTGCCAGCAGTTACCAGGCTCTCTCTGGAAACACCATATATTTT.

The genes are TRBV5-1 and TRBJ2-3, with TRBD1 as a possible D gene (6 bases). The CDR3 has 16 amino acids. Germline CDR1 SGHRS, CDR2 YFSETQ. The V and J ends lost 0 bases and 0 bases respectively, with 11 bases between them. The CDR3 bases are TGCGCCAGCAGCTTGGTGCGACAGGCTAGCACAGATACGCAGTATTTT. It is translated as CASSLVRQASTDTQYF.